The 8 T cell receptor beta chains in this list originate from one sample, sequenced in a study of blood T cell repertoires in COVID-19. TCRdb keeps only in-frame clones here, not all; method: immunoSEQ multiplex PCR. The sample carries some 150,000 clones, about 92% recorded once. Sample: peripheral blood. The receptors stem from a human donor in a cohort sampled during active COVID-19.

The V gene is TRBV5-1, the J gene TRBJ1-3; D might be TRBD1 (6 bases). CDR1 is SGHRS, CDR2 YFSETQ, per germline. The germline V and J ends were trimmed by 0 bases and 0 bases, with 10 bases remaining between them. There are 16 residues in the CDR3. The DNA of the CDR3 is TGCGCCAGCAGCTTGGTAGGACAGACCTCTGGAAACACCATATATTTT. Protein: CASSLVGQTSGNTIYF.

The chain employs TRBV6-5 and TRBJ1-2, with 9 nucleotides matching TRBD1. V lost 2 bases, J lost 6 bases, and 4 bases stayed unmatched. From germline, CDR1 is MNHEY and CDR2 SVGAGI. CDR3 size: 14 residues. The CDR3 region has the DNA TGTGCCAGCAGTTACGAGGGACAGGGTGATGGCTACACCTTC. Its protein product is CASSYEGQGDGYTF.

This clone came up a few times. The chain is built from TRBV19 and TRBJ1-6; tentatively, D is TRBD1 (5 bases). V was pared by 3 bases and J by 6 bases, with 15 bases between. In germline, CDR1 is LNHDA, CDR2 SQIVND (reference sequence). The CDR3 runs to 16 residues. The CDR3 loop is CASSIQAGTLNSPLHF. The CDR3 DNA sequence: TGTGCCAGTAGTATTCAGGCAGGGACTCTTAATTCACCCCTCCACTTT.

J is TRBJ1-2 and V is TRBV25-1; D is perhaps TRBD1 (5 bases). Germline loops: CDR1 MGHDK, CDR2 SYGVNS. V shed 3 bases and J shed 2 bases, with 16 bases lying between them. The CDR3 is 16 amino acids. The DNA for the CDR3 is TGTGCCAGCAGTGACCGAGACAGCTATACCAACTATGGCTACACCTTC. Residues: CASSDRDSYTNYGYTF.

V is TRBV29-1 and J is TRBJ2-5, with unresolved D. Between the trimmed V and J ends, which lost 7 bases and 1 base, there was a span of 10 bases. Per the germline V gene, CDR1 is SQVTM and CDR2 is ANQGSEA. CDR3 length equals 12 residues. The CDR3 sequence: CSGDQVQETQYF. DNA of the CDR3: TGCAGCGGTGACCAGGTCCAAGAGACCCAGTACTTC.

The chain has TRBV10-3 and TRBJ1-5, with a possible D match to TRBD1 (6 bases). This CDR3 has 15 residues. Trimming removed 10 bases from V and 5 bases from J, with 21 bases in between. The germline CDR1 and CDR2 sequences are ENHRY and SYGVKD. The CDR3 DNA reads as TGTGCCACCAGAGGCTGGGGATCAGGGGATCAGCCCCAGCATTTT. Protein product: CATRGWGSGDQPQHF.

DNA for the CDR3: TGTGCCACTTCCTCAGGGTCCCTCTCTGGAAACACCATATATTTT. Translating it yields CATSSGSLSGNTIYF. The chain uses TRBV6-5 and TRBJ1-3; possibly TRBD1 for D (5 bases). Trimming took off 10 bases at V and 0 bases at J, with 16 bases between the two ends. CDR3 length equals 15 residues. Germline V gene data show CDR1 as MNHEY and CDR2 as SVGAGI.

The rearrangement links TRBV21-1 to TRBJ2-5; the D call TRBD1 from the table was never checked on the DNA. TRBV21-1 is classified as a pseudogene. There are 15 residues in the CDR3. The DNA for the CDR3 is TGTGCCAGCAGCATGGGACAAAGGCAAAGAGAGACCCAGTACTTC. Translated: CASSMGQRQRETQYF.